This T cell receptor (beta chain) was identified during a study of blood T cell repertoires in COVID-19. Study-wide background: Specimens from acute and convalescent COVID-19 originated in the United States, Italy and Spain. The cDNA or gDNA used as material had been derived from T cells, B-cell-depleted T cells, or PBMCs.

This CDR3 has 13 residues. CDR1 is SGHRS and CDR2 is YFSETQ in the germline V gene. J gave up 3 bases and V 4 bases, and 2 bases lay outside the gene matches. As originally analysed: Estimates of nucleated cell counts were drawn from the amplification of reference gene primers. This table comes from immunoSEQ multiplex PCR, and its TCRdb copy is limited to in-frame clones, with some not included. The V and J calls and the clone size are those of that table, but D and trimming were determined from the DNA. The repertoire holds a few hundred thousand clones, with roughly 90% as singletons. The source of this sequence is a young man who had recovered from COVID-19. The sequenced sample consisted of peripheral blood. The chain combines TRBV5-1 with TRBJ2-7; 9 bases agree with TRBD1. The CDR3: CASSGTGHYEQYF. CDR3 in DNA: TGCGCCAGCAGCGGGACAGGGCACTACGAGCAGTACTTC.